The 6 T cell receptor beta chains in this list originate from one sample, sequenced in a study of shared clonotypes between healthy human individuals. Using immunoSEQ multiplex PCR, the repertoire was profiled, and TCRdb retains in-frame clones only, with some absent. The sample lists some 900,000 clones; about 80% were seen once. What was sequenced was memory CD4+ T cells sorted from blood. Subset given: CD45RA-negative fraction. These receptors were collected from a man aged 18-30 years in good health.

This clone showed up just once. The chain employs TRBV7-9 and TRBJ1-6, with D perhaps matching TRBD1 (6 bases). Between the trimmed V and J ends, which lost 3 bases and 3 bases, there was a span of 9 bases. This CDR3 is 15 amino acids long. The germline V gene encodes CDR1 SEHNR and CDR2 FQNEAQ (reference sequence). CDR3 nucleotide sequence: TGTGCCAGCAGCTTTTCCAGGGGCTATAATTCACCCCTCCACTTT. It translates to CASSFSRGYNSPLHF.

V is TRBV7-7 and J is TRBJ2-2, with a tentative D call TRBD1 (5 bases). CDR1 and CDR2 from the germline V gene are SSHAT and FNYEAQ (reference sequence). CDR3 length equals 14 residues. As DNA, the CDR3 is TGTGCTCTCGGGCCCCAACAGGACACCGGGGAGCTGTTTTTT. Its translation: CALGPQQDTGELFF.

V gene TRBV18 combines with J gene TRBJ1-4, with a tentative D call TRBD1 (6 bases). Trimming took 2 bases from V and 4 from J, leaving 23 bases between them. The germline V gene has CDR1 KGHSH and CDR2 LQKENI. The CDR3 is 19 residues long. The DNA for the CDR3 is TGTGCCAGCTCACCAGAGCAGGGGCGGGGGGGTCTACTTAATGAAAAACTGTTTTTT. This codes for CASSPEQGRGGLLNEKLFF.

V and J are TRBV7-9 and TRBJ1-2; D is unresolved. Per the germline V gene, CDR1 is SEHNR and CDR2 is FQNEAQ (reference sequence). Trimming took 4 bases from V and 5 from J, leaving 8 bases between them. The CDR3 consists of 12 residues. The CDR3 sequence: CASSSRGYGYTF. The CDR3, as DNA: TGTGCCAGCAGCTCCCGCGGATATGGCTACACCTTC.

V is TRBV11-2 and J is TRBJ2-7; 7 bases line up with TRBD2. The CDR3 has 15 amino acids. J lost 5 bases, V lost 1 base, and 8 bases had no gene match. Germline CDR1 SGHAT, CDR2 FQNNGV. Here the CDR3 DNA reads TGTGCCAGCAGCTTAGCGACTAGCAGTGTCAACGAGCAGTACTTC. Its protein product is CASSLATSSVNEQYF.

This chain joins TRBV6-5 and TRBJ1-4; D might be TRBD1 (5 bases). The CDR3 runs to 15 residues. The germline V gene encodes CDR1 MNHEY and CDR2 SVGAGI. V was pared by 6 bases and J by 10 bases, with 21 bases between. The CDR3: CASRTFEEGWGKLFF. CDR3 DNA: TGTGCCAGCAGGACCTTTGAGGAGGGGTGGGGAAAACTGTTTTTT.